The 2 T cell receptor beta chains in this list originate from one sample, sequenced in a study of blood T cell repertoires in COVID-19. Data came from immunoSEQ multiplex PCR; TCRdb stores just in-frame clones and leaves some out. The table shows approximately 210,000 clones, with about four fifths occurring only once. The material sequenced was PBMCs or T cells enriched from blood (not recorded which). The receptor set was obtained from a man aged 35 to 55 who had recovered from COVID-19.

V gene TRBV24-1 combines with J gene TRBJ2-1, with 9 positions matching TRBD2. The CDR3 has 18 amino acids. V shed 4 bases and J 5 bases; nucleotides not matched to a gene: 14. CDR1 KGHDR and CDR2 SFDVKD come from the germline V gene. The CDR3 DNA reads as TGTGCCACCAGTGACAACCGTCGTGGCGGGAGGGCCGACAATGAGCAGTTCTTC. Its translation is CATSDNRRGGRADNEQFF.

The CDR3, as DNA: TGCGCCAGCAGCCCCGGTGAGCAAGCTAACTATGGCTACACCTTC. As protein: CASSPGEQANYGYTF. The V and J genes are TRBV4-3 and TRBJ1-2, with D unresolved. Trimming removed 4 bases at V and 0 bases at J, with 12 bases between. Per germline, CDR1 LGHNA and CDR2 YSLEER. The CDR3 length is 15 residues.